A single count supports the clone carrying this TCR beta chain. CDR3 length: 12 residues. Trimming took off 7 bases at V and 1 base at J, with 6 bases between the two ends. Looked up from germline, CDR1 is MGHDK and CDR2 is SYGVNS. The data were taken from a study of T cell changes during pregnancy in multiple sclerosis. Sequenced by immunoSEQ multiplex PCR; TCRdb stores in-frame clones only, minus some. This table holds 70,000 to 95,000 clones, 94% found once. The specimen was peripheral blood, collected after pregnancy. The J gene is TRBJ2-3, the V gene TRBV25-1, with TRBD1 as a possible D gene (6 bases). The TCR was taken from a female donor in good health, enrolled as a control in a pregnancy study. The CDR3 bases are TGTGCCAGCAACAGGGGCACAGATACGCAGTATTTT. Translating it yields CASNRGTDTQYF.